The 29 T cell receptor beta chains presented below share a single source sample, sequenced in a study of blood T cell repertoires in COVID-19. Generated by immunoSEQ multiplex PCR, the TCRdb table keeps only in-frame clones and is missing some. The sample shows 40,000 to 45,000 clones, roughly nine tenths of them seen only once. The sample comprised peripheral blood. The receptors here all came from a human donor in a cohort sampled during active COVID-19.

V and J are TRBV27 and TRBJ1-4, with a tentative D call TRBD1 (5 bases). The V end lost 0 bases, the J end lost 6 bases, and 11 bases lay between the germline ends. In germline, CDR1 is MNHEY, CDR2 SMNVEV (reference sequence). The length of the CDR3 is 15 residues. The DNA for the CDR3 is TGTGCCAGCAGTTTATCGCTCAGGGAGGATGAAAAACTGTTTTTT. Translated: CASSLSLREDEKLFF.

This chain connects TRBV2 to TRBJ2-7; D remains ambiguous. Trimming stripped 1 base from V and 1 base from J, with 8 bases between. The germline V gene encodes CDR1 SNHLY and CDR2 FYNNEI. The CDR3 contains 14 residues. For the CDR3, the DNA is TGTGCCAGCAGTGAAGAGAGGTCTTCCTACGAGCAGTACTTC. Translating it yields CASSEERSSYEQYF.

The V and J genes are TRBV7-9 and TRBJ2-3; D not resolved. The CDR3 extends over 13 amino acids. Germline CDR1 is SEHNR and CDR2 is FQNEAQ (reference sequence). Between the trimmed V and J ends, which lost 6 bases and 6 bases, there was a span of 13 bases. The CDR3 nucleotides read TGTGCCAGCAGTTACCACTCTTCTGATACGCAGTATTTT. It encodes CASSYHSSDTQYF.

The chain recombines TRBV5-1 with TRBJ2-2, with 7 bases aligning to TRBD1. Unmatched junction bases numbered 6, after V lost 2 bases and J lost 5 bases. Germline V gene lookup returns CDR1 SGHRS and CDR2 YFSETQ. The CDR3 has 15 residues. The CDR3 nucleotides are TGCGCCAGCAGCTTTGACAGGGCCCAAACCGGGGAGCTGTTTTTT. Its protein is CASSFDRAQTGELFF.

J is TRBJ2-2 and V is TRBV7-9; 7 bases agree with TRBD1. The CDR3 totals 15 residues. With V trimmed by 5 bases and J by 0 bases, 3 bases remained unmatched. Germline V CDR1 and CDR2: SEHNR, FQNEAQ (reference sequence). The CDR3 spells CASSPTGANTGELFF. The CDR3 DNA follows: TGTGCCAGCAGCCCCACAGGGGCGAACACCGGGGAGCTGTTTTTT. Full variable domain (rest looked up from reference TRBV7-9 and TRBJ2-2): DTGVSQNPRHKITKRGQNVTFRCDPISEHNRLYWYRQTLGQGPEFLTYFQNEAQLEKSRLLSDRFSAERPKGSFSTLEIQRTEQGDSAMYLCASSPTGANTGELFFGEGSRLTVL.

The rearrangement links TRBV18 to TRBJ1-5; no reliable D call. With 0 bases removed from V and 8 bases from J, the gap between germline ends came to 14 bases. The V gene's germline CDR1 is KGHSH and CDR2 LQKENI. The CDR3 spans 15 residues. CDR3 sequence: CASSPPVANREPQHF. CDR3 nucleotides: TGTGCCAGCTCACCACCGGTCGCCAACCGGGAGCCCCAGCATTTT. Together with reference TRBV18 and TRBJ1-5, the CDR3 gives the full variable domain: NAGVMQNPRHLVRRRGQEARLRCSPMKGHSHVYWYRQLPEEGLKFMVYLQKENIIDESGMPKERFSAEFPKEGPSILRIQQVVRGDSAAYFCASSPPVANREPQHFGDGTRLSIL.

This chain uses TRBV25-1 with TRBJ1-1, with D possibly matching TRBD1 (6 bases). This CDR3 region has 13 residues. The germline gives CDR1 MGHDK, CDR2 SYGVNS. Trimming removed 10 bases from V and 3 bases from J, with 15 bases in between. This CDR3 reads CATRTARDTEAFF. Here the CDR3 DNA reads TGTGCCACCCGGACAGCGAGGGACACTGAAGCTTTCTTT.

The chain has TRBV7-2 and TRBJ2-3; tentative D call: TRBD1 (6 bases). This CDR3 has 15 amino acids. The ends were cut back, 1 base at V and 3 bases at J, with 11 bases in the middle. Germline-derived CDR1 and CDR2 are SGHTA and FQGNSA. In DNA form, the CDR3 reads TGTGCCAGCAGCTTAGTCGGACAGCCGACAGATACGCAGTATTTT. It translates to CASSLVGQPTDTQYF. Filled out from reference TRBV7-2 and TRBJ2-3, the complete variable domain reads GAGVSQSPSNKVTEKGKDVELRCDPISGHTALYWYRQSLGQGLEFLIYFQGNSAPDKSGLPSDRFSAERTGGSVSTLTIQRTQQEDSAVYLCASSLVGQPTDTQYFGPGTRLTVL.

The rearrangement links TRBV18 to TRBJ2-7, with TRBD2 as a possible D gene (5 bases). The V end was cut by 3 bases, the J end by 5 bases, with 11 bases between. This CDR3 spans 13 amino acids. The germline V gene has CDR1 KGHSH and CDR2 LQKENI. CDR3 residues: CASSPAGGHEQYF. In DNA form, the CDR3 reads TGTGCCAGCTCACCGGCAGGAGGACACGAGCAGTACTTC.

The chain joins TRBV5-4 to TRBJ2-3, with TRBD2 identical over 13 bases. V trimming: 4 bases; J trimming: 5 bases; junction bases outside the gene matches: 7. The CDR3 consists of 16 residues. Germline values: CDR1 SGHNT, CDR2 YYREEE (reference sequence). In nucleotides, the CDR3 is TGTGCCAGCAGCGGAAAACTAGCGGGAGGGATAGATACGCAGTATTTT. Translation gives CASSGKLAGGIDTQYF.

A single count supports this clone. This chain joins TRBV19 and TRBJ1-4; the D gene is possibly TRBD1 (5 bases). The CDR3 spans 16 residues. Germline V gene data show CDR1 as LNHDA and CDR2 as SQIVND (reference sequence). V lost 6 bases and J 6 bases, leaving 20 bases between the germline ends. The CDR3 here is CASRQRGFSGDEKLFF. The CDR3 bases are TGTGCCAGTAGACAGCGGGGCTTCTCAGGCGATGAAAAACTGTTTTTT.

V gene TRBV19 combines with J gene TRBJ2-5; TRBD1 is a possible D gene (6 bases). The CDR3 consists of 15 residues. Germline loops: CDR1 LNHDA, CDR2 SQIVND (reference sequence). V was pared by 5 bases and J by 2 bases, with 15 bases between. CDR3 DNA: TGTGCCAGTAGTCCTTTTACAGGGATTCAAGAGACCCAGTACTTC. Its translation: CASSPFTGIQETQYF.

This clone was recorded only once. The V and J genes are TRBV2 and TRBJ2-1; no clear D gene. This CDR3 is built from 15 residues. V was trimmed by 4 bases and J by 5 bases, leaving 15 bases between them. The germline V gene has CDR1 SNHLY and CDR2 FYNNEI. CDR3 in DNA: TGTGCCAGCAGTGTCTGGGCACCCCCTCACAATGAGCAGTTCTTC. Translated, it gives CASSVWAPPHNEQFF.

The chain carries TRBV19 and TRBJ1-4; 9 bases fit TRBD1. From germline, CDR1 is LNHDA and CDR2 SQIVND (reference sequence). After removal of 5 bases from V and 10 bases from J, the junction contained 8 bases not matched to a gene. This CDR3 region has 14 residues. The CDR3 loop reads CASSAGQGSAKLFF. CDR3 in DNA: TGTGCCAGTAGTGCCGGACAGGGGAGCGCAAAACTGTTTTTT.

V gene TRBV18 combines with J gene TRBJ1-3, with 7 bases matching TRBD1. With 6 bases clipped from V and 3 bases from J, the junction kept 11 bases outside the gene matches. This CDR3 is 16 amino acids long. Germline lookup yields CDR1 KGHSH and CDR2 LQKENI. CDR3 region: CASSQPGQIFGNTIYF. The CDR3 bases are TGTGCCAGCTCCCAACCGGGACAGATTTTTGGAAACACCATATATTTT.

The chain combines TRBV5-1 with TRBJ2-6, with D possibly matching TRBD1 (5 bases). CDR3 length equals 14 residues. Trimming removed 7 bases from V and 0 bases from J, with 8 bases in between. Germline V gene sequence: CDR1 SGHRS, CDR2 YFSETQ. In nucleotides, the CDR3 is TGCGCCAGCCTAGACAGCTCTGGGGCCAACGTCCTGACTTTC. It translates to CASLDSSGANVLTF.

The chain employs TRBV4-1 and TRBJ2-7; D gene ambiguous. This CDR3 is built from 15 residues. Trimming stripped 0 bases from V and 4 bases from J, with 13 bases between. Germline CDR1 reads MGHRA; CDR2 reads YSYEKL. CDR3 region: CASSQDQSPGYEQYF. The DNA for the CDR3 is TGCGCCAGCAGCCAAGATCAGTCCCCCGGGTACGAGCAGTACTTC.

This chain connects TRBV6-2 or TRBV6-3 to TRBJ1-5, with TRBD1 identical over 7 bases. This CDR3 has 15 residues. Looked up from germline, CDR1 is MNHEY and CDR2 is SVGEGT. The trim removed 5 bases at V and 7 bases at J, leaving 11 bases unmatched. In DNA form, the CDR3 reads TGTGCCAGCAGTCCCCTTAAGACAGGGTTACAGCCCCAGCATTTT. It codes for CASSPLKTGLQPQHF.

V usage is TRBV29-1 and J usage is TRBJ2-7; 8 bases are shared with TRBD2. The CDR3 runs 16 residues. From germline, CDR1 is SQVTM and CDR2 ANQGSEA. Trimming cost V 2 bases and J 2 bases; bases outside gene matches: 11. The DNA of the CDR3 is TGCAGCGTTGAACACACCCGGGGGGGAAGGACCTACGAGCAGTACTTC. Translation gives CSVEHTRGGRTYEQYF.

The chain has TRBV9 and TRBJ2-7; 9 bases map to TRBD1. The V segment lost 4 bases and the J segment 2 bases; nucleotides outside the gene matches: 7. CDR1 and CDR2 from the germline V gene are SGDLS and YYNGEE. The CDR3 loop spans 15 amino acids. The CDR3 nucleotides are TGTGCCAGCAGCTTGGGACAGGGAAAGACCTACGAGCAGTACTTC. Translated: CASSLGQGKTYEQYF.

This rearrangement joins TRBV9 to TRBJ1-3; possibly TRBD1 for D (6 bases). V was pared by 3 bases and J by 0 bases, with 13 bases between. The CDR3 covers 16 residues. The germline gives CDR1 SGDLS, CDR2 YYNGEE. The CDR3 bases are TGTGCCAGCAGCGCAGAGACAGGTTACTCTGGAAACACCATATATTTT. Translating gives CASSAETGYSGNTIYF.

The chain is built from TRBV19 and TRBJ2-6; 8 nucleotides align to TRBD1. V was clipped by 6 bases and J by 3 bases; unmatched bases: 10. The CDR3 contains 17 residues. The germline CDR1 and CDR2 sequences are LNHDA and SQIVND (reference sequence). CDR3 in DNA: TGTGCCAGTAGCGACAGGGGTTCTTGGGGTGGGGCCAACGTCCTGACTTTC. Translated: CASSDRGSWGGANVLTF.

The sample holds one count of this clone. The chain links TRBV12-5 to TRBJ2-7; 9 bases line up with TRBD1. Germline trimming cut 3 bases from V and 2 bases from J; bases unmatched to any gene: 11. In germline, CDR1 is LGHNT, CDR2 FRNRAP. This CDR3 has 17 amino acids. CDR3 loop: CASGFPKDRGITYEQYF. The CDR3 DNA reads TGTGCTAGTGGTTTTCCGAAAGACAGGGGGATCACCTACGAGCAGTACTTC.

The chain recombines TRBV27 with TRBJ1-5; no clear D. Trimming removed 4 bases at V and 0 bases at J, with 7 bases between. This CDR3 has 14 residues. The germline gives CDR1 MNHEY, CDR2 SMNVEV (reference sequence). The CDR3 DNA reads TGTGCCAGCAGTTCAACCTATAGCAATCAGCCCCAGCATTTT. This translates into CASSSTYSNQPQHF.

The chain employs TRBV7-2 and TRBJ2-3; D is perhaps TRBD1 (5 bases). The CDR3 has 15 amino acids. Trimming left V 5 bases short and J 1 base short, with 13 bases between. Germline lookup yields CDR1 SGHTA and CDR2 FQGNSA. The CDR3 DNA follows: TGTGCCAGCAGCCTTCAGGGATCTGGCACAGATACGCAGTATTTT. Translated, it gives CASSLQGSGTDTQYF.

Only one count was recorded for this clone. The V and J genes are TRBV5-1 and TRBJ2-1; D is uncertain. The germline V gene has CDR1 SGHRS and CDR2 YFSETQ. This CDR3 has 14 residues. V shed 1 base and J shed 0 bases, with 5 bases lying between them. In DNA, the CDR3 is TGCGCCAGCAGCTTGCCAGGCTCCTACAATGAGCAGTTCTTC. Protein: CASSLPGSYNEQFF.

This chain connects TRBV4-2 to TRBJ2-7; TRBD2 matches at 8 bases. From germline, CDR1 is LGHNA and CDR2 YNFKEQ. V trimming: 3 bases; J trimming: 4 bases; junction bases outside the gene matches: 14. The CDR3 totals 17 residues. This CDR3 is CASSQLASASGLYEQYF. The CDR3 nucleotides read TGTGCCAGCAGCCAGCTGGCCTCGGCTAGCGGGTTGTACGAGCAGTACTTC.

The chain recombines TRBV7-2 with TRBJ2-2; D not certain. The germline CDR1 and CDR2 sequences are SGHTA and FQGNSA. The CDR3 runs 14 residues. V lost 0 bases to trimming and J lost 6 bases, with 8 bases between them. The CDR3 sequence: CASSLAGDSGELFF. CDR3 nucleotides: TGTGCCAGCAGCTTAGCCGGAGACTCCGGGGAGCTGTTTTTT.

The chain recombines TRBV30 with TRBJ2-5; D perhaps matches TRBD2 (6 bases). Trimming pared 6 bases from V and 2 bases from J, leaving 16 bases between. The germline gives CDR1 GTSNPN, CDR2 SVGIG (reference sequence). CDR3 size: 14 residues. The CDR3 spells CACDGDLRQETQYF. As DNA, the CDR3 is TGTGCCTGCGATGGGGACTTGCGACAAGAGACCCAGTACTTC. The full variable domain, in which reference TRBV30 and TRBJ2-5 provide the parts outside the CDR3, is SQTIHQWPATLVQPVGSPLSLECTVEGTSNPNLYWYRQAAGRGLQLLFYSVGIGQISSEVPQNLSASRPQDRQFILSSKKLLLSDSGFYLCACDGDLRQETQYFGPGTRLLVL.